This passage covers 31 T cell receptor beta chains from one sample sequenced in a study of T cells in Graves' hyperthyroidism and ophthalmopathy. TCR beta CDR3 sequences were amplified from RNA transcripts. The HTBI primer set was used in a first-round RT-PCR of the TCR CDR3. Via MiXCR, TCRdb re-called the multiplex PCR reads, giving one row per CDR3 protein. In the table there are approximately 710,000 distinct CDR3 sequences, around a sixth of which are singletons. Sequencing used blood. Receptors originate from a man between 50 and 59 years old with Graves' hyperthyroidism.

This clonotype was observed many times. The chain has TRBV28 and TRBJ2-1; the match to TRBD2 covers 14 bases. The junction had 13 bases not matched to a gene; V was cut back by 2 bases and J by 4 bases. This CDR3 is built from 20 residues. Germline V lookup: CDR1 MDHEN, CDR2 SYDVKM. Here the CDR3 reads CASSLPPGLAGEGVYNEQFF. CDR3 bases: TGTGCCAGCAGTTTACCGCCGGGACTAGCGGGAGAAGGGGTATACAATGAGCAGTTCTTC.

This clonotype was observed a handful of times. The V gene is TRBV20-1, the J gene TRBJ2-7; D is unresolved. Germline V gives CDR1 DFQATT, CDR2 SNEGSKA (reference sequence). This CDR3 spans 14 amino acids. Trimming stripped 6 bases from V and 2 bases from J, with 17 bases between. The chain's CDR3 is CSAIPPTATYEQYF. DNA of the CDR3: TGCAGTGCAATCCCTCCAACTGCAACCTACGAGCAGTACTTC.

Regarding this clonotype: A much larger clone differs from this one at a single base, so this may be a read error. The rearrangement links TRBV2 to TRBJ2-4; a possible D gene is TRBD2 (5 bases). CDR3 length: 16 amino acids. Germline V gene lookup returns CDR1 SNHLY and CDR2 FYNNEI. Written as DNA, the CDR3 is TGTGCCAGCAGTGAAGGGGGTCCGCTAGCCAAAAACATTCAGTGCTTC. It translates to CASSEGGPLAKNIQCF.

This clonotype occurred many times. The genes are TRBV2 and TRBJ2-7, with 13 bases fitting TRBD2. Germline trimming cut 5 bases from V and 7 bases from J; bases unmatched to any gene: 17. CDR3 length: 18 amino acids. Germline CDR1 SNHLY, CDR2 FYNNEI. The CDR3 nucleotides are TGTGCCAGCAGTCCCACCCCGGGCGGACTAGCGGGAGTCAGTGAGCAGTACTTC. Translation: CASSPTPGGLAGVSEQYF.

V is TRBV12-3 or TRBV12-4 and J is TRBJ2-1; D may be TRBD2 (6 bases). The V end lost 3 bases, the J end lost 8 bases, and 17 bases lay between the germline ends. CDR3 length: 15 residues. DNA for the CDR3: TGTGCCAGCAGTTTCGGTGGGAGGATCTCCTATGAGCAGTTCTTC. The encoded protein is CASSFGGRISYEQFF.

This clonotype has a count of ten or more. The rearrangement joins TRBV12-3 or TRBV12-4 to TRBJ2-5; 9 bases are shared with TRBD1. Germline trimming cut 5 bases from V and 1 base from J; bases unmatched to any gene: 17. The CDR3 is 19 residues long. The CDR3, as DNA: TGTGCCAGCAGTCCTACAGGGGGCGGAATTCCAGACCTCCAAGAGACCCAGTACTTC. This codes for CASSPTGGGIPDLQETQYF.

As to this clonotype: A read error may explain this, as a much larger clone is one base away. V gene TRBV7-3 combines with J gene TRBJ2-1; 9 bases align to TRBD2. CDR1 is SGHTA and CDR2 is FQGTGA in the germline V gene. The CDR3 totals 17 residues. After removal of 2 bases from V and 3 bases from J, the junction contained 8 bases not matched to a gene. The CDR3 sequence is CASSLAPWREGYNEQFF. CDR3 nucleotides: TGTGCCAGCAGCTTAGCGCCCTGGCGGGAGGGCTACAATGAGCAGTTCTTC. The full variable domain, in which reference TRBV7-3 and TRBJ2-1 provide the parts outside the CDR3, is GAGVSQTPSNKVTEKGKYVELRCDPISGHTALYWYRQSLGQGPEFLIYFQGTGAADDSGLPNDRFFAVRPEGSVSTLKIQRTERGDSAVYLCASSLAPWREGYNEQFFGPGTRLTVL.

This chain links TRBV7-9 with TRBJ2-5; 10 bases match TRBD1. CDR1 SEHNR and CDR2 FQNEAQ come from the germline V gene (reference sequence). This CDR3 spans 15 amino acids. V lost 3 bases and J lost 4; bases outside the gene matches: 5. The CDR3 here is CASSFGTGVGETQYF. The CDR3, as DNA: TGTGCCAGCAGCTTCGGGACAGGGGTCGGAGAGACCCAGTACTTC.

The chain employs TRBV30 and TRBJ2-7, with 7 positions matching TRBD1. The CDR3 totals 13 residues. The V segment lost 2 bases and the J segment 2 bases; nucleotides outside the gene matches: 3. CDR1 is GTSNPN and CDR2 is SVGIG in the germline V gene (reference sequence). The CDR3 here is CAWSKGAPYEQYF. For the CDR3, the DNA is TGTGCCTGGAGTAAGGGGGCCCCCTACGAGCAGTACTTC.

V and J are TRBV6-1 and TRBJ2-2; 10 bases match TRBD1. Looked up from germline, CDR1 is MNHNS and CDR2 is SASEGT. Losses at the gene ends were 8 bases for V and 2 bases for J; bases not matched to a gene: 8. CDR3 length: 16 residues. The CDR3 DNA reads as TGTGCCAGCGACCGGGACAGGGGTCTTAACACCGGGGAGCTGTTTTTT. Protein: CASDRDRGLNTGELFF.

The rearrangement joins TRBV5-1 to TRBJ2-7; possibly TRBD1 for D (6 bases). The ends were cut back, 4 bases at V and 4 bases at J, with 18 bases in the middle. The CDR3 runs to 15 residues. Germline lookup yields CDR1 SGHRS and CDR2 YFSETQ. The CDR3 loop is CASSLLREQGYEQYF. The CDR3 DNA is TGCGCCAGCAGCCTACTTCGTGAGCAGGGGTACGAGCAGTACTTC.

In its sample, this clonotype was seen many times. V is TRBV27 and J is TRBJ2-5; D is possibly TRBD2 (7 bases). V was trimmed by 7 bases and J by 9 bases, leaving 18 bases between them. Germline V gives CDR1 MNHEY, CDR2 SMNVEV (reference sequence). The CDR3 is made up of 13 amino acids. CDR3 coding DNA: TGTGCCAGCACGGACAGCGGGAAGAGGTCCCAGTACTTC. Translated: CASTDSGKRSQYF.

This clonotype was seen a handful of times. The chain couples TRBV7-3 to TRBJ2-1; 11 nucleotides match TRBD2. The V gene end was trimmed by 2 bases and the J gene end by 2 bases; junction bases not matched to a gene: 5. The length of the CDR3 is 17 residues. Germline V gene data show CDR1 as SGHTA and CDR2 as FQGTGA. CDR3 in amino acids: CASSLEPGLAAYNEQFF. CDR3 bases: TGTGCCAGCAGCTTAGAGCCGGGACTAGCGGCCTACAATGAGCAGTTCTTC.

This clonotype was recorded many times. The chain recombines TRBV11-2 with TRBJ1-1, with D possibly matching TRBD1 (6 bases). Germline CDR1 and CDR2: SGHAT and FQNNGV. The germline V and J ends were trimmed by 6 bases and 2 bases, with 16 bases remaining between them. The length of the CDR3 is 15 residues. The CDR3 DNA reads TGTGCCAGCAGACCCATCAGGGGCCAAAACACTGAAGCTTTCTTT. This codes for CASRPIRGQNTEAFF.

This clonotype was found many times. V and J are TRBV28 and TRBJ2-1; 7 bases align to TRBD2. From germline, CDR1 is MDHEN and CDR2 SYDVKM. The J segment lost 0 bases and the V segment lost 4 bases, leaving 6 bases of the junction unmatched. The CDR3 sequence is 16 residues long. The CDR3 bases are TGTGCCAGCAGTTCTGGGCGGGGGAGCTCCTACAATGAGCAGTTCTTC. It yields the protein CASSSGRGSSYNEQFF.

V and J are TRBV7-9 and TRBJ2-1; weak D call: TRBD1 (7 bases). From germline, CDR1 is SEHNR and CDR2 FQNEAQ (reference sequence). The CDR3 is 14 amino acids. Trimming took 1 base from V and 9 from J, leaving 13 bases between them. DNA for the CDR3: TGTGCCAGCAGCTTAGTTGCAGGGGGGTTTGAGCAGTTCTTC. Translating gives CASSLVAGGFEQFF.

This chain connects TRBV7-9 to TRBJ1-3; no clear D gene. Trimming stripped 3 bases from V and 3 bases from J, with 24 bases between. The CDR3 is made up of 19 amino acids. Per the germline V gene, CDR1 is SEHNR and CDR2 is FQNEAQ (reference sequence). The DNA for the CDR3 is TGTGCCAGCAGCTTCCCCGTCGGGTCGGGGTTGGAAGGTGGAAACACCATATATTTT. Its protein is CASSFPVGSGLEGGNTIYF.

This clonotype was counted ten times or more. The rearrangement joins TRBV29-1 to TRBJ2-1, with 12 bases aligning to TRBD2. Germline V gene lookup returns CDR1 SQVTM and CDR2 ANQGSEA. The CDR3 totals 13 residues. V gave up 5 bases and J gave up 6 bases; unmatched junction bases: 2. The CDR3 DNA reads TGCAGCGTTCCTAGCGGGAGGGGCAATGAGCAGTTCTTC. Translating it yields CSVPSGRGNEQFF.

A note on this clonotype: A clone one base away is much larger, so this may be a read error. A read error is likely, as this CDR3 ends without the conserved phenylalanine or tryptophan. The chain has TRBV5-6 and TRBJ2-1; the D is unclear. The J call is uncertain, as TRBJ2-7 better fits the DNA end. Germline V gene data show CDR1 as SGHDT and CDR2 as YYEEEE. This CDR3 has 15 residues. The CDR3 protein is CASSTGRTATYEQYL. CDR3 DNA sequence: TGTGCCAGCAGCACCGGTAGGACGGCTACCTACGAGCAGTACCTC.

The V and J genes are TRBV6-2 or TRBV6-3 and TRBJ2-4, with a possible D match to TRBD2 (6 bases). Germline V CDR1 and CDR2: MNHEY, SVGEGT. With 6 bases removed from V and 0 bases from J, the gap between germline ends came to 15 bases. CDR3 length: 16 residues. The CDR3 here is CASRNHGSSAKNIQYF. CDR3 bases: TGTGCCAGCAGGAACCACGGGAGCTCAGCCAAAAACATTCAGTACTTC.

Many counts were recorded for this clonotype. CDR3 nucleotides: TGCGCCAGCAGTGAACCGGGACTAAGGGAGGAGACCCAGTACTTC. This gives the protein CASSEPGLREETQYF. The genes are TRBV10-2 and TRBJ2-5; 7 bases match TRBD2. Trimming took 3 bases from V and 5 from J; bases not matched to a gene: 9. The CDR3 is 15 residues long. The germline gives CDR1 WSHSY, CDR2 SAAADI.

This clonotype was counted at least ten times. The chain employs TRBV3-1 and TRBJ2-7; possible D gene TRBD2, 6 bases. The V and J ends lost 0 bases and 3 bases respectively, with 15 bases between them. This CDR3 spans 16 amino acids. From germline, CDR1 is LGHDT and CDR2 YNNKEL (reference sequence). CDR3 sequence reads: CASSQDWDSLFYEQYF. The CDR3 DNA sequence: TGTGCCAGCAGCCAAGATTGGGACTCCTTATTCTACGAGCAGTACTTC.

The chain uses TRBV12-3 or TRBV12-4 and TRBJ1-2; 8 bases are shared with TRBD1. J gave up 3 bases and V 5 bases, and 11 bases lay outside the gene matches. CDR3 length: 16 residues. The CDR3 reads CASSEEAGGRDYGYTF. The CDR3, as DNA: TGTGCCAGCAGTGAAGAGGCAGGGGGCCGGGACTATGGCTACACCTTC.

With respect to this clonotype: Being one base from a much bigger clone, this may be a read error. The conserved final phenylalanine or tryptophan is absent from the CDR3, which likely points to a read error. The J gene is TRBJ1-3, the V gene TRBV30; weak D call: TRBD1 (6 bases). V dropped 0 bases and J dropped 0 bases, with 12 bases sitting between them. The CDR3 has 16 amino acids. Germline V gives CDR1 GTSNPN, CDR2 SVGIG (reference sequence). The CDR3 region is CAWSVSDSHSGNTIYL. CDR3 nucleotide sequence: TGTGCCTGGAGTGTTTCGGACAGTCACTCTGGAAACACCATATATTTG.

The table lists this clonotype with many counts. The J gene is TRBJ2-5, the V gene TRBV20-1, with 7 bases that match TRBD1. The CDR3 extends over 14 amino acids. Trimming cost V 5 bases and J 3 bases; bases outside gene matches: 9. Germline V gene data show CDR1 as DFQATT and CDR2 as SNEGSKA (reference sequence). The CDR3 DNA follows: TGCAGTGCTGCTCAGGGGGTCCTAAAAGAGACCCAGTACTTC. Translating gives CSAAQGVLKETQYF.

This clonotype was recorded at least ten times. This chain uses TRBV28 with TRBJ1-2; D gene unclear. The germline CDR1 and CDR2 sequences are MDHEN and SYDVKM. The V and J ends lost 6 bases and 0 bases respectively, with 8 bases between them. CDR3 size: 13 residues. CDR3 DNA sequence: TGTGCCAGCAGGCGACTCGCTAACTATGGCTACACCTTC. Its protein product is CASRRLANYGYTF.

This chain connects TRBV9 to TRBJ1-2; TRBD1 is a possible D gene (5 bases). CDR1 and CDR2 from the germline V gene are SGDLS and YYNGEE. The CDR3 has 13 amino acids. The V gene lost 6 bases and the J gene lost 3 bases, with 12 bases spanning the gap. CDR3: CASTSREDYGYTF. As DNA, the CDR3 is TGTGCCAGCACTAGCAGGGAGGACTATGGCTACACCTTC. Together with reference TRBV9 and TRBJ1-2, the CDR3 gives the full variable domain: DSGVTQTPKHLITATGQRVTLRCSPRSGDLSVYWYQQSLDQGLQFLIQYYNGEERAKGNILERFSAQQFPDLHSELNLSSLELGDSALYFCASTSREDYGYTFGSGTRLTVV.

The chain carries TRBV19 and TRBJ2-1; no definite D call. This CDR3 has 13 amino acids. The germline CDR1 and CDR2 sequences are LNHDA and SQIVND (reference sequence). Trimming removed 9 bases at V and 3 bases at J, with 12 bases between. As DNA, the CDR3 is TGTGCCAGCGAGTCCCTAAACTACAATGAGCAGTTCTTC. Its protein is CASESLNYNEQFF.

Many counts were recorded for this clonotype. This chain links TRBV28 with TRBJ1-2; D gene unclear. This CDR3 has 11 residues. CDR1 MDHEN and CDR2 SYDVKM come from the germline V gene. The V end was cut by 7 bases, the J end by 14 bases, with 17 bases between. The CDR3 region is CASKGGGSPTF. CDR3 in DNA: TGTGCCAGCAAGGGTGGTGGCTCGCCAACCTTC.

The V and J genes are TRBV20-1 and TRBJ2-1, with D uncertain. Germline-derived CDR1 and CDR2 are DFQATT and SNEGSKA (reference sequence). Trimming took 0 bases from V and 5 from J, leaving 11 bases between them. The CDR3 is 14 residues long. In DNA, the CDR3 is TGCAGTGCTAGAGAGGTAGGGTCGAACAATGAGCAGTTCTTC. It specifies CSAREVGSNNEQFF.

This clonotype has ten or more counts. This chain connects TRBV25-1 to TRBJ2-1, with 15 nucleotides matching TRBD2. Germline loops: CDR1 MGHDK, CDR2 SYGVNS. Trimming took 3 bases from V and 6 from J; bases not matched to a gene: 6. The CDR3 is made up of 17 amino acids. CDR3 in DNA: TGTGCCAGCAGTGATCCGGGACTAGCGGGAGGAATCAATGAGCAGTTCTTC. This sequence encodes CASSDPGLAGGINEQFF.